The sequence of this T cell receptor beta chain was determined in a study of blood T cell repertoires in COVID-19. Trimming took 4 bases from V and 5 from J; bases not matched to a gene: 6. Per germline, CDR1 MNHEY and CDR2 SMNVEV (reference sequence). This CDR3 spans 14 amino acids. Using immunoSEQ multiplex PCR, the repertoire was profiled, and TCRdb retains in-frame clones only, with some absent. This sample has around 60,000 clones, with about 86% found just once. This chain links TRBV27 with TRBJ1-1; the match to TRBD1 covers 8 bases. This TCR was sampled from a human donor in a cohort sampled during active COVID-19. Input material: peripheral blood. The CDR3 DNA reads TGTGCCAGCAGTTACCAGGGGGCGTGGACTGAAGCTTTCTTT. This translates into CASSYQGAWTEAFF.